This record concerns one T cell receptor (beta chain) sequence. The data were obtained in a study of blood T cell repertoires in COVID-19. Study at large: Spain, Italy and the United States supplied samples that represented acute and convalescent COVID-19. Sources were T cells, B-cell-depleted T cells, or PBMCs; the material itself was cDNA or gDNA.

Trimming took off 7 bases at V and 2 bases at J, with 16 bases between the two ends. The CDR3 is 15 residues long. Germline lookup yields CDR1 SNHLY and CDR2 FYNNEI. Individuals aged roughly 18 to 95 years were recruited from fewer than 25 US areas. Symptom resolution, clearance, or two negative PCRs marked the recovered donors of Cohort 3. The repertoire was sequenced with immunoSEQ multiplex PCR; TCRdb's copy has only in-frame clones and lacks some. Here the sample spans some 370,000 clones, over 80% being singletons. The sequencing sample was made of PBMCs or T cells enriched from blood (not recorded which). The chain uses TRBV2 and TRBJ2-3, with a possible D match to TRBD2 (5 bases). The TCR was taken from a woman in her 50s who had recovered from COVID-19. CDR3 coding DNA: TGTGCCAGCATCCACTTCGGAGCGGTCACAGATACGCAGTATTTT. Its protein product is CASIHFGAVTDTQYF.